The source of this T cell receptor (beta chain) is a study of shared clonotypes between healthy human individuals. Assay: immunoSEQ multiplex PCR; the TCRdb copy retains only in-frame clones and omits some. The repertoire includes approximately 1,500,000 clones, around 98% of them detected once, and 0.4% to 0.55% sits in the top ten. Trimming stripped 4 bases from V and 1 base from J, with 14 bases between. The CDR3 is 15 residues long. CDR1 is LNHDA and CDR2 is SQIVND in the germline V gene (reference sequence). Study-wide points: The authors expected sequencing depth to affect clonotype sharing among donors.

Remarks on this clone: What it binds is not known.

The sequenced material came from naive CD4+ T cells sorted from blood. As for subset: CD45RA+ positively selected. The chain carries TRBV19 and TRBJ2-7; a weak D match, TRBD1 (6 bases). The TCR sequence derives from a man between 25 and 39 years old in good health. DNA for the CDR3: TGTGCCAGTAGTAGAGCGTACAGGGAGTCCTACGAGCAGTACTTC. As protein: CASSRAYRESYEQYF.